This record concerns one T cell receptor (beta chain) sequence. The entry originates in a study of cytomegalovirus exposure and HLA in healthy donors. TCRdb's table, derived via immunoSEQ multiplex PCR, lists solely in-frame clones and lacks some. The sample yields about 360,000 clones, about nine tenths seen once. It was the roughly 130-subject validation cohort, separate from the roughly 700-subject first cohort, to which the donors belonged. This receptor was identified in a woman under 30 in good health and CMV-seronegative. The material sequenced was PBMCs.

CDR3 DNA: TGTGCCAGCAGCGCCGGACTAGCGGGAGCTCCGGATACGCAGTATTTT. This gives the protein CASSAGLAGAPDTQYF. V and J are TRBV9 and TRBJ2-3, with TRBD2 identical over 13 bases. Unmatched junction bases numbered 7, after V lost 3 bases and J lost 6 bases. The CDR3 contains 16 residues. CDR1 is SGDLS and CDR2 is YYNGEE in the germline V gene.